The T cell receptor (beta chain) described here comes from a study of shared clonotypes between healthy human individuals (dated by TCRdb to the early 2020s). Background on the whole study: A few men and a couple of women, aged 18 to 49 years, made up the cohort. To increase sequencing depth and limit assay-specific biases, different laboratories used diverse techniques to prepare libraries and sequence TCR repertoires. The study deeply sequenced blood TCR repertoires of about five healthy adults to estimate repertoire size and the extent of clonotype sharing between individuals. For each donor, CD4 naive and CD4 memory were each given three plates, CD8 naive was given two plates, and CD8 memory was given one plate. Leukapheresis yielded between about 0.94 and 10 billion PBMCs per donor. General conclusions and limits of the study: Even with the large sequencing depth, rarefaction of the sorted-subset datasets indicated that sequencing was incomplete. Naive subsets generally had larger estimated clonotype richness than memory subsets. Sharing across a few donors was observed for around 5% of naive CD4, over 3% of naive CD8, around 2.5% of memory CD4, and less than 0.45% of memory CD8 clonotypes. Pairwise subsampling indicated that sequencing depth was expected to affect the degree of clonotype sharing among donors. The genetic and exposure-history diversity represented was limited by the small number of donors. Higher generation probabilities were observed for clonotypes shared by all four sorted-subset donors than for non-shared clonotypes. Only blood was sampled, and tissue TCR repertoires likely differ from those in blood.

CDR1 and CDR2, per the germline V gene, are SGHTA and FQGNSA. There are 14 amino acids in the CDR3, from cysteine to phenylalanine inclusive. Only CDR3 DNA remains: 42 bases, in frame from the first base. V is clipped by 6 bases and J by 5 bases, and the sequence between their germline boundaries is 16 bases long. As concerns this clone: It has no known antigen specificity. No base quality information exists; no much larger clone differs at one position.

The donors were healthy, HIV-negative adults who had no recently reported acute infections or vaccinations. Only Caucasian adults living in Nashville, Tennessee, USA were represented among the donors. CD4+ T cells were enriched by magnetic negative selection, after which naive cells were positively selected on CD45RA and the negative fraction was taken as the memory subset. Blood was obtained by leukapheresis, after which PBMCs were separated by Ficoll-Histopaque density gradient centrifugation and cryopreserved in liquid nitrogen vapor phase. Purity and quantity of every magnetically sorted T cell population were checked by analytical flow cytometry. From each sorted fraction, genomic DNA was isolated and quantified by UV absorbance on a Nanodrop 2000c. Using the deep immunoSEQ assay, multiplex PCR amplified TCR CDR3 regions from genomic DNA. For each cell subset, the extracted genomic DNA was distributed evenly across all wells of several immunoSEQ 96-well plates, and each plate served as one replicate. For sorted subsets, roughly 190 ng of genomic DNA, equivalent to tens of thousands of T cell genomes, went into each replicate PCR. The purified libraries were quantified using a Qubit 3.0 fluorometer, sized with a Bioanalyzer 2100, and then quantified again using the KAPA Library Quantification kit. Every immunoSEQ 96-well plate was sequenced on a dedicated single-read 150-cycle Illumina NextSeq 550 flow cell. In the original analysis: Because the immunoSEQ output included only junctional sequences and no quality scores, the filtering could not be the same as the filtering used for full-length reads. To assign V/J genes and CDR3, sequences were annotated against IMGT germline references using PyIR, a Python wrapper for IgBLAST v1.9. Any read was removed if the V/J assignment was weak (E-value above 1e-6), the CDR3 was missing, or the read contained stop codons, out-of-frame junctions, or ambiguous translated residues. A V3J clonotype was defined by an identical inferred V gene, J gene, and CDR3 amino acid sequence. Percentage overlap between repertoires was computed as shared unique clonotypes divided by the size of the smaller repertoire. Richness of each repertoire was evaluated using RTK rarefaction, the Chao1 estimator, and Recon v2.1 estimates of unobserved clonotypes. Generation probabilities for all TCRbeta clonotypes obtained by the gDNA method from four donors were computed using OLGA. TCRdb mirrors the immuneACCESS table, restricted to in-frame sequences. Some clones are absent from its copies; in checked studies, under half trace to an unresolved V gene, and the reason for the others is unknown. The D gene and trimming were derived from the DNA, and the V and J assignments and clone size from that table. Recorded for this sample are 170,000 or so clones; approximately 61% of them occurred a single time. More than 9% of the sample rests with the top ten.

The sequence was obtained from a man between 25 and 39 years old in good health. Rearrangement joined TRBV7-2 to TRBJ1-1; no D gene can be assigned with confidence. The sequenced sample was memory CD4+ T cells sorted from blood. The cell subset or site label corresponds to: CD45RA-negative fraction. The CDR3 corresponds to CASSLGGLVTEAFF. At the DNA level, the sequence is TGTGCCAGCAGTCTTGGAGGGCTGGTAACTGAAGCTTTCTTT. Beyond the CDR3, the reference TRBV7-2 and TRBJ1-1 genes provide the residues; the full variable domain reads: GAGVSQSPSNKVTEKGKDVELRCDPISGHTALYWYRQSLGQGLEFLIYFQGNSAPDKSGLPSDRFSAERTGGSVSTLTIQRTQQEDSAVYLCASSLGGLVTEAFFGQGTRLTVV.